This T cell receptor (beta chain) derives from a study of control samples from healthy donors and cancer patients. Data came from immunoSEQ multiplex PCR; TCRdb stores just in-frame clones and leaves some out. The sample consists of 93,000 or so clones, around 89% of them appearing once. This CDR3 has 15 amino acids. The germline gives CDR1 SGHRS, CDR2 YFSETQ. J lost 0 bases, V lost 3 bases, and 5 bases had no gene match. The chain is built from TRBV5-1 and TRBJ1-1; TRBD1 aligns across 7 bases. The sequencing input was PBMCs. The sequence was obtained from a man in his sixties with lung cancer. CDR3 nucleotides: TGCGCCAGCAGCTACCAGACAGGGATGAACACTGAAGCTTTCTTT. Translating gives CASSYQTGMNTEAFF.